This T cell receptor beta chain was sequenced in a study of T cell repertoires in aging, cancer and after chemotherapy. Study information: Six age groups, ranging from 30 or younger to 70 or older, included the donors. Chronic lymphocytic leukemia patients on fludarabine- or bendamustine-based regimens gave paired samples before and after chemotherapy. Study-wide findings and caveats: In healthy donors, age-related TCR diversity loss mainly reflected lost richness.

This CDR3 region has 14 residues. Germline V gene sequence: CDR1 KGHSH, CDR2 LQKENI. Trimming shortened V by 2 bases and J by 1 base, and 8 bases separated the two germline ends. Rearranged V-D-J TRB sequences were amplified with a mixed TRB-A/B primer pool. MiXCR, run by TCRdb on the multiplex PCR reads, gives a single entry per CDR3 protein. The sample records 9,000 or so distinct CDR3 sequences, about 22% being singletons. Notes on this clonotype: The target antigen is unknown.

The template was genomic DNA from peripheral blood, not RNA. J is TRBJ2-5 and V is TRBV18; no firm D call. Sequencing input: blood. This clonotype was sampled from a human donor with a blood cancer. The donor label of this sample is uncertain. The CDR3 reads CASSPVSSQETQYF. In DNA form, the CDR3 reads TGTGCCAGCTCACCAGTCAGCAGCCAAGAGACCCAGTACTTC.